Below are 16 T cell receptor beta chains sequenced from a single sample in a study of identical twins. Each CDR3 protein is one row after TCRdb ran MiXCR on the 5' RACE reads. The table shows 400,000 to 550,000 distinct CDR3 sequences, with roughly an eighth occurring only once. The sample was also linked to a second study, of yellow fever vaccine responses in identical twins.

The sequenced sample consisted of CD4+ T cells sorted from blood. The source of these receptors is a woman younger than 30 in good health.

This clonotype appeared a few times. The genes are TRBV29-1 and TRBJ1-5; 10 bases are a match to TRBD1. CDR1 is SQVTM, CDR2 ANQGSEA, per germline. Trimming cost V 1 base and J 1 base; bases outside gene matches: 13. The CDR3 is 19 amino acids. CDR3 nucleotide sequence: TGCAGCGTTGAAGGATATGGACAGGGGGAAATCGAAAGCAATCAGCCCCAGCATTTT. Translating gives CSVEGYGQGEIESNQPQHF.

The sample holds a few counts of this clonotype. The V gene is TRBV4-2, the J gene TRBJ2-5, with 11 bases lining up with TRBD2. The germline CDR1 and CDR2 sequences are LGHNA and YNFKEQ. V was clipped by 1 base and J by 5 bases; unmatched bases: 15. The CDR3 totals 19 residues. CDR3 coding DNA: TGTGCCAGCAGCCAAGTGTTTCGGGGTAGCGGGAGGGCCGGGGAGACCCAGTACTTC. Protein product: CASSQVFRGSGRAGETQYF.

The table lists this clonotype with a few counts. For the CDR3, the DNA is TGTGCCAGCAGCCGGACTAGCGGGAGTCCGTATTTT. Translation gives CASSRTSGSPYF. This chain connects TRBV28 to TRBJ2-3, with 13 bases aligning to TRBD2. Germline V gene data show CDR1 as MDHEN and CDR2 as SYDVKM. The V gene end was trimmed by 6 bases and the J gene end by 14 bases; junction bases not matched to a gene: 5. The CDR3 runs to 12 residues.

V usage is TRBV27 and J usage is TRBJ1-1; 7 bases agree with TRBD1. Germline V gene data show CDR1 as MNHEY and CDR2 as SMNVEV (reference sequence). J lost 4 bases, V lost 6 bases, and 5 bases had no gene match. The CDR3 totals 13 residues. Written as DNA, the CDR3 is TGTGCCAGCAGCGACAGGGCGAGCACTGAAGCTTTCTTT. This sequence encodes CASSDRASTEAFF.

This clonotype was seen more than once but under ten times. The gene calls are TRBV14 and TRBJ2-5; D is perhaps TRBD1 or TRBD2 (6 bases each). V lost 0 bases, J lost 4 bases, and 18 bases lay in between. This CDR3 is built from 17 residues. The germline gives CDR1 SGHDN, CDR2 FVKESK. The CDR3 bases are TGTGCCAGCAGCCAAGATTGGAGGGCAGGGGTACGAGAGACCCAGTACTTC. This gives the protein CASSQDWRAGVRETQYF.

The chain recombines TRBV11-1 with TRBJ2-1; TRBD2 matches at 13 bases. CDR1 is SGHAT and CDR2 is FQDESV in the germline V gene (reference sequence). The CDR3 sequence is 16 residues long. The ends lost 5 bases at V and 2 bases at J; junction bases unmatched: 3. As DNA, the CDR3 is TGTGCCAGCAGCGGGGGACTAGCGGGGCCCTACAATGAGCAGTTCTTC. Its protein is CASSGGLAGPYNEQFF.

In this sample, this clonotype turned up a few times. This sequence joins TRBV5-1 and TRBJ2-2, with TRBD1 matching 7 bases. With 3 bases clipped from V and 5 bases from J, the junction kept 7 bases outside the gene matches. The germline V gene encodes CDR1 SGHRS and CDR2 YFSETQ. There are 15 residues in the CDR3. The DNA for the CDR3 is TGCGCCAGCAGCTCGGGACAGCCAGGGACCGGGGAGCTGTTTTTT. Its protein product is CASSSGQPGTGELFF.

The CDR3 is CASSPGQGAFTGELFF. The CDR3 region has the DNA TGTGCCAGCAGCCCGGGACAGGGGGCTTTCACCGGGGAGCTGTTTTTT. The chain has TRBV3-1 and TRBJ2-2, with 12 bases lining up with TRBD1. CDR3 length equals 16 residues. V trimming: 4 bases; J trimming: 4 bases; junction bases outside the gene matches: 4. CDR1 and CDR2 from the germline V gene are LGHDT and YNNKEL (reference sequence).

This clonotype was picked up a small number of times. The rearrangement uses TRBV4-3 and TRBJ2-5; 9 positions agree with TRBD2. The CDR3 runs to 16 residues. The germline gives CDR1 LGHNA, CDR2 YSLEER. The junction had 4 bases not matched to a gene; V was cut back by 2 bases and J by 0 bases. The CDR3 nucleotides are TGCGCCAGCAGCCAATCAACTAGCGGGTACCAAGAGACCCAGTACTTC. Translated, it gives CASSQSTSGYQETQYF.

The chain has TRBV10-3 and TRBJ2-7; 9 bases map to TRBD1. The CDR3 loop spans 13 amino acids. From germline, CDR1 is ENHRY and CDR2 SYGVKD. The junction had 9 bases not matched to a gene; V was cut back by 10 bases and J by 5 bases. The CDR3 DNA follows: TGTGCCAACTCCGGGACAGGGATCAACGAGCAGTACTTC. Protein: CANSGTGINEQYF.

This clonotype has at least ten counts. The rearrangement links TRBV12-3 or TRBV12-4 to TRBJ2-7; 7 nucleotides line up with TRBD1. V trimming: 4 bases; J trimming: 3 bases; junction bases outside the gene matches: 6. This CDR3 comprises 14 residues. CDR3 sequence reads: CASSSTDRDYEQYF. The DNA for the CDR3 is TGTGCCAGCAGTTCCACCGACAGGGACTACGAGCAGTACTTC.

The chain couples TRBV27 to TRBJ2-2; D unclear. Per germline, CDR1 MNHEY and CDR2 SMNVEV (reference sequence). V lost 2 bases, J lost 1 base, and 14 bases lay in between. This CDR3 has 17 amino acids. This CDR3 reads CASSLNDLWGNTGELFF. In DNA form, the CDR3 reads TGTGCCAGCAGTTTAAATGATTTGTGGGGGAACACCGGGGAGCTGTTTTTT.

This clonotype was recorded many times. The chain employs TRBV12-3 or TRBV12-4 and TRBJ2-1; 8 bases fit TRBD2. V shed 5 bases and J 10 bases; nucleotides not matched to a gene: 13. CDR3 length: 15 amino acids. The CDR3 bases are TGTGCCAGCAGTCTTCGAGCGGGGGAAAGAGGAGAGCAGTTCTTC. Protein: CASSLRAGERGEQFF.

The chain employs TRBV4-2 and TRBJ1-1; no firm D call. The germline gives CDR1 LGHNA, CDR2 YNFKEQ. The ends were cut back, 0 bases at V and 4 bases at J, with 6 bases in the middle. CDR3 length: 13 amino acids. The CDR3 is CASSQDWGTEAFF. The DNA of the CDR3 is TGTGCCAGCAGCCAAGATTGGGGCACTGAAGCTTTCTTT.

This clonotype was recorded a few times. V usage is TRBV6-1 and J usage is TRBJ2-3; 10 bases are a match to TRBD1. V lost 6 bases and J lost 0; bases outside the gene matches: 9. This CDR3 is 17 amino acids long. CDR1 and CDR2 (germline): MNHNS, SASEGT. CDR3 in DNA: TGTGCCAGCAGCGGCGTAGACAGGGGGCTTAGCACAGATACGCAGTATTTT. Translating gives CASSGVDRGLSTDTQYF.

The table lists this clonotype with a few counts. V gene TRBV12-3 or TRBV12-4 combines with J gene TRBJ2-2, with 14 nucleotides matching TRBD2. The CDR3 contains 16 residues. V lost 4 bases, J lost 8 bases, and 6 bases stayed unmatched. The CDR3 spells CASSWGTSGGTGELFF. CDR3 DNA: TGTGCCAGCAGTTGGGGGACTAGCGGGGGAACGGGGGAGCTGTTTTTT.